These 9 T cell receptor beta chains share one sample of origin, sequenced in a study of molecular identifiers for immune sequencing clone quantification. TCRdb itself ran the PCR reads through MiXCR, one entry per CDR3 protein. In the table there are some 320,000 distinct CDR3 sequences, about a fifth of which are singletons. Material for sequencing was naive CD8+ T cells from blood, with Jurkat cell RNA spiked in. Documented subset: FACS-sorted CD8+CD4-CCR7+CD45RA+ naive T cells. The receptor set was obtained from a human donor in good health. Some libraries in this study had Jurkat cell RNA spiked in.

As concerns this clonotype: Since a much larger clone is just one base distant, this may be a read error. The rearrangement uses TRBV6-5 and TRBJ2-3, with 7 bases fitting TRBD2. This CDR3 is 15 amino acids long. Germline V CDR1 and CDR2: MNHEY, SVGAGI. CDR3 loop: CASREVQLATDTQCF. In nucleotides, the CDR3 is TGTGCCAGCAGAGAAGTTCAACTAGCGACAGATACGCAGTGTTTT.

The CDR3 nucleotides read TGCGCCAGCAGCCAGAGCGATAGCGGGAGGGCAGGAGATACGCAGTATTTT. Protein: CASSQSDSGRAGDTQYF. V and J are TRBV4-1 and TRBJ2-3; 11 nucleotides line up with TRBD2. Germline V gene lookup returns CDR1 MGHRA and CDR2 YSYEKL. V gave up 3 bases and J gave up 5 bases; unmatched junction bases: 10. The CDR3 has 17 residues.

This clonotype was found many times. CDR3 sequence (DNA): TGTGCCAGCAGGGGATATAGAAGACAGGCAGCTTCCTACGAGCAGTACTTC. This encodes CASRGYRRQAASYEQYF. J is TRBJ2-7 and V is TRBV28, with a tentative D call TRBD1 (6 bases). CDR1 is MDHEN, CDR2 SYDVKM, per germline. This CDR3 is 17 amino acids long. The V gene lost 6 bases and the J gene lost 1 base, with 22 bases spanning the gap. The variable domain in full, with the rest retrieved from reference TRBV28 and TRBJ2-7, is DVKVTQSSRYLVKRTGEKVFLECVQDMDHENMFWYRQDPGLGLRLIYFSYDVKMKEKGDIPEGYSVSREKKERFSLILESASTNQTSMYLCASRGYRRQAASYEQYFGPGTRLTVT.

Concerning this clonotype itself: A read error may explain this, as a much larger clone is one base away. This sequence joins TRBV7-9 and TRBJ2-7, with TRBD1 as a possible D gene (6 bases). CDR1 and CDR2 (germline): SEHNR, FQNEAQ (reference sequence). The CDR3 covers 14 residues. The CDR3 spells CTSSARDIAYEQYF. The CDR3 DNA is TGTACCAGCAGCGCCCGGGACATCGCCTACGAGCAGTACTTC.

Ten or more counts support this clonotype. DNA for the CDR3: TGTGCCAGCAGCTTGGATCATGCTGGCGCGGGAAGAGAGCAGTTCTTC. Translating it yields CASSLDHAGAGREQFF. The chain employs TRBV5-5 and TRBJ2-1; a weak D match, TRBD2 (6 bases). CDR3 length equals 16 residues. The germline gives CDR1 SGHKS, CDR2 YYEKEE (reference sequence). V was cut by 0 bases and J by 10 bases, with 20 bases left in between.

In regard to this clonotype: Given a much more abundant clone one base away, this may be a read error. The rearrangement joins TRBV20-1 to TRBJ2-3, with 13 bases that match TRBD2. Germline CDR1 DFQATT, CDR2 SNEGSKA (reference sequence). The V and J ends lost 8 bases and 5 bases, in that order; junction bases with no gene match: 10. The CDR3 length is 15 residues. Here the CDR3 reads CSTHGLAGVIDTQYF. CDR3 bases: TGCAGTACACACGGACTAGCGGGAGTCATAGATACGCAGTATTTT.

This clonotype was seen a few times. The genes are TRBV27 and TRBJ2-3; 10 nucleotides agree with TRBD2. Unmatched junction bases numbered 10, after V lost 5 bases and J lost 5 bases. The CDR3 is 16 residues long. Germline V gene lookup returns CDR1 MNHEY and CDR2 SMNVEV (reference sequence). The CDR3 loop is CASSPTALAGRDTQYF. CDR3 DNA: TGTGCCAGCAGTCCAACCGCACTAGCGGGGAGAGATACGCAGTATTTT.

V is TRBV10-3 and J is TRBJ2-7; D assignment may be TRBD1 or TRBD2 (5 bases each). The CDR3 covers 16 residues. The V end was cut by 4 bases, the J end by 0 bases, with 16 bases between. Germline loops: CDR1 ENHRY, CDR2 SYGVKD. This chain's CDR3 is CAISGPDGGSSYEQYF. The CDR3 DNA reads as TGTGCCATCAGTGGCCCTGATGGGGGAAGCTCCTACGAGCAGTACTTC.

Turning to this clonotype: A single base separates this from a much larger clone, so it may be a read error. The chain recombines TRBV15 with TRBJ2-3; D is unresolved. The germline gives CDR1 LNHNV, CDR2 YYDKDF (reference sequence). V dropped 4 bases and J dropped 3 bases, with 8 bases sitting between them. The CDR3 totals 13 residues. CDR3 protein: CATSKWQTDTQYF. CDR3 DNA: TGTGCCACCAGCAAATGGCAAACAGATACGCAGTATTTT.